The clone carrying this TCR beta chain was found a few times. Its antigen is not identified. Per germline, CDR1 SEHNR and CDR2 FQNEAQ (reference sequence). The CDR3 length is 13 residues. Between the trimmed V and J ends, which lost 3 bases and 6 bases, there was a span of 8 bases. TCRdb processed the reads anew with MiXCR; each CDR3 protein has one entry. Here the sample spans about 140,000 distinct CDR3 sequences, roughly a third being singletons. The entry originates in a study of T cell repertoires in cytomegalovirus infection. This TCR was sampled from a human donor in good health (CMV status not recorded). Some clones in this sample may be carry-over from other donors' samples. The sequencing here drew on CD8+ T cells from cultured PBMCs, taken from culture after CMV antigen stimulation. This chain connects TRBV7-9 to TRBJ1-4; D gene unclear. CDR3 DNA sequence: TGTGCCAGCAGCTTCCTGGTGGATGAAAAACTGTTTTTT. Translated, it gives CASSFLVDEKLFF.